This record concerns one T cell receptor (beta chain) sequence. The data were obtained in a study of blood T cell repertoires in COVID-19. Study-wide context: Both acute and convalescent COVID-19 samples were obtained from the United States, Italy and Spain. Sample material is recorded as cDNA or gDNA derived from T cells, B-cell-depleted T cells, or PBMCs.

Per the original methods: Reference gene primer amplification in the assay estimated nucleated cell counts. TCRdb keeps only in-frame clones here, not all; method: immunoSEQ multiplex PCR. V and J calls and clone size are as listed in that table; D and trimming were resolved from the DNA. Altogether under 300,000 clones are present, roughly four fifths being singletons, with the ten largest covering around 2%. The J segment lost 6 bases and the V segment lost 0 bases, leaving 5 bases of the junction unmatched. The germline gives CDR1 MNHEY, CDR2 SMNVEV (reference sequence). This CDR3 comprises 14 residues.

The chain is built from TRBV27 and TRBJ2-7; 7 positions match TRBD2. This clonotype originated in a young man who had recovered from COVID-19. The sample consisted of peripheral blood. Written as DNA, the CDR3 is TGTGCCAGCAGTTTATCGGGGGGGGGACCCGAGCAGTACTTC. This sequence encodes CASSLSGGGPEQYF.